This is a list of T cell receptor beta chains from one sample in a study of early T cells in non-severe SARS-CoV-2 infection. TCRdb passed the 5' RACE reads through MiXCR, listing each CDR3 protein once. The data show about 71,000 distinct CDR3 sequences, about 14% seen once. This specimen consisted of whole blood, obtained at baseline. The source is an adult who was a healthcare worker with PCR-confirmed SARS-CoV-2 infection or an uninfected control (not recorded which). The CDR3 runs from the conserved cysteine through the conserved F or W. Fields, in order: CDR3 length, V gene, CDR3 protein.

14 | TRBV30 | CAWDRRILGETQYF
13 | TRBV20-1 | CSAQPQEYYGYTF
14 | TRBV5-1 | CASRNSGGTDTQYF
16 | TRBV4-1 | CASSQAPGTQTYEQYF
14 | TRBV7-2 | CASSPDRVREKLFF
17 | TRBV7-6 | CASSLAERLAGPETQYF
13 | TRBV3-1 | CASSRRASGELFF
16 | TRBV6-5 | CASSYSPSRRTDTQYF
15 | TRBV7-6 | CASSPTGTGNTEAFF
12 | TRBV28 | CASTPANYGYTF
11 | TRBV7-2 | CASSLVDTQYF
17 | TRBV20-1 | CSARGLAGEQGPYEQYF
14 | TRBV11-2 | CASSRLGVSYEQYF
19 | TRBV7-9 | CASSLARASGRARNNEQFF
15 | TRBV28 | CASSPSGGLYNEQFF
14 | TRBV5-1 | CASSLMGQFYEQYF
15 | TRBV5-5 | CASSFNLVGTGELFF